These 16 T cell receptor beta chains originate from one sample sequenced in a study of blood T cell repertoires in COVID-19. Libraries were prepared by immunoSEQ multiplex PCR; TCRdb keeps only in-frame clonotypes and omits some of them. The sample yields roughly 230,000 clones, around 90% seen once. Sequencing was done on a sample of peripheral blood. These receptors were taken from a man under 40 with COVID-19, enrolled during active disease.

The rearrangement uses TRBV2 and TRBJ1-2, with D hard to call. Germline CDR1 is SNHLY and CDR2 is FYNNEI. The CDR3 consists of 12 residues. V gave up 6 bases and J gave up 5 bases, with 10 bases separating them. CDR3 nucleotide sequence: TGTGCCAGCAGGGAATCGTTTTATGGCTACACCTTC. Translation: CASRESFYGYTF.

The chain joins TRBV29-1 to TRBJ1-3, with 7 bases that match TRBD1. The V segment lost 6 bases and the J segment 4 bases; nucleotides outside the gene matches: 12. Per the germline V gene, CDR1 is SQVTM and CDR2 is ANQGSEA. The CDR3 is made up of 15 amino acids. In nucleotides, the CDR3 is TGCAGCGTCACCCGAGGAGGGGGCATAGGAAACACCATATATTTT. Translating it yields CSVTRGGGIGNTIYF.

The chain recombines TRBV5-4 with TRBJ1-6; 11 positions agree with TRBD1. The CDR3 length is 16 residues. V was pared by 3 bases and J by 6 bases, with 5 bases of the junction left unmatched. Per germline, CDR1 SGHNT and CDR2 YYREEE (reference sequence). The CDR3 spells CASSSRTGGPNSPLHF. Here the CDR3 DNA reads TGTGCCAGCAGCTCAAGGACAGGGGGCCCTAATTCACCCCTCCACTTT.

This clone is a singleton in its sample. This chain links TRBV4-2 with TRBJ1-1; 9 bases line up with TRBD1. Per germline, CDR1 LGHNA and CDR2 YNFKEQ. The CDR3 has 14 amino acids. V gave up 4 bases and J gave up 7 bases; unmatched junction bases: 7. The CDR3 DNA reads TGTGCCAGCAGCCTCTGGACAGGGGTGGATGAAGCTTTCTTT. It specifies CASSLWTGVDEAFF.

The gene calls are TRBV30 and TRBJ1-1; D is ambiguous. Trimming pared 3 bases from V and 4 bases from J, leaving 6 bases between. The CDR3 contains 11 residues. Germline CDR1 is GTSNPN and CDR2 is SVGIG (reference sequence). This CDR3 reads CAWSPGTEAFF. The CDR3 region has the DNA TGTGCCTGGAGCCCGGGCACTGAAGCTTTCTTT.

This chain uses TRBV7-2 with TRBJ1-4, with D perhaps matching TRBD1 (5 bases). V dropped 5 bases and J dropped 7 bases, with 14 bases sitting between them. Germline V gene lookup returns CDR1 SGHTA and CDR2 FQGNSA. The CDR3 has 14 residues. The CDR3 region has the DNA TGTGCCAGCAGCGTTCGACGGGACTCTGAAAAACTGTTTTTT. It translates to CASSVRRDSEKLFF.

CDR3 bases: TGTGCCAGCAGTGGGGACAGGGGCGGGGGTCAGCCCCAGCATTTT. Translation gives CASSGDRGGGQPQHF. The rearrangement uses TRBV2 and TRBJ1-5, with 10 bases matching TRBD1. The CDR3 length is 15 residues. CDR1 and CDR2 (germline): SNHLY, FYNNEI. Germline trimming cut 4 bases from V and 6 bases from J; bases unmatched to any gene: 6.

The chain joins TRBV6-1 to TRBJ1-2; D is unclear. The germline V gene encodes CDR1 MNHNS and CDR2 SASEGT. The germline V and J ends were trimmed by 3 bases and 4 bases, with 12 bases remaining between them. The CDR3 is 14 amino acids. As DNA, the CDR3 is TGTGCCAGCAGTGAGAACAGCCAAACCTATGGCTACACCTTC. It codes for CASSENSQTYGYTF.

The V call is TRBV11-2, the J call TRBJ2-3; 7 nucleotides line up with TRBD2. V gave up 8 bases and J gave up 4 bases; unmatched junction bases: 12. Germline V gene data show CDR1 as SGHAT and CDR2 as FQNNGV. The CDR3 loop spans 15 amino acids. The CDR3 DNA reads TGTGCCAGCGGTAGAGGAGCGGGGCACGCAGATACGCAGTATTTT. Amino acids: CASGRGAGHADTQYF.

The V gene is TRBV5-1, the J gene TRBJ2-1; maybe TRBD2 (5 bases). The CDR3 contains 13 residues. The germline V and J ends were trimmed by 0 bases and 5 bases, with 6 bases remaining between them. Per the germline V gene, CDR1 is SGHRS and CDR2 is YFSETQ. CDR3 sequence: CASSLAGNNEQFF. CDR3 nucleotide sequence: TGCGCCAGCAGCTTGGCCGGGAACAATGAGCAGTTCTTC.

As DNA, the CDR3 is TGTGCCAGCAGCTACGGAGCGGGGGGACCTAATGAGCAGTTCTTC. Protein sequence: CASSYGAGGPNEQFF. This rearrangement joins TRBV7-9 to TRBJ2-1; 9 nucleotides line up with TRBD2. The germline V gene has CDR1 SEHNR and CDR2 FQNEAQ (reference sequence). V dropped 4 bases and J dropped 7; count of bases not matched to a gene: 8. The CDR3 consists of 15 residues.

This chain connects TRBV9 to TRBJ2-3, with a weak D call TRBD2 (6 bases). Germline V gene data show CDR1 as SGDLS and CDR2 as YYNGEE. This CDR3 has 17 residues. V dropped 4 bases and J dropped 4 bases, with 22 bases sitting between them. CDR3 bases: TGTGCCAGCAGCCCCCGGGGGTCCGTGGGTGCGGCAGATACGCAGTATTTT. Encoded protein: CASSPRGSVGAADTQYF.

The chain carries TRBV7-9 and TRBJ1-3; D is unclear. Germline V gives CDR1 SEHNR, CDR2 FQNEAQ (reference sequence). The CDR3 extends over 16 amino acids. Trimming removed 4 bases from V and 0 bases from J, with 13 bases in between. The chain's CDR3 is CASSSLAAFSGNTIYF. The CDR3 bases are TGTGCCAGCAGCTCTTTGGCGGCCTTCTCTGGAAACACCATATATTTT. Drawing the rest from reference TRBV7-9 and TRBJ1-3, the complete variable domain is DTGVSQNPRHKITKRGQNVTFRCDPISEHNRLYWYRQTLGQGPEFLTYFQNEAQLEKSRLLSDRFSAERPKGSFSTLEIQRTEQGDSAMYLCASSSLAAFSGNTIYFGEGSWLTVV.

CDR3 nucleotide sequence: TGCAGCGTTGATAGGGACAGCAATGAGCAGTTCTTC. Encoded protein: CSVDRDSNEQFF. This chain uses TRBV29-1 with TRBJ2-1; the match to TRBD1 covers 7 bases. The germline V gene encodes CDR1 SQVTM and CDR2 ANQGSEA. The CDR3 contains 12 residues. Unmatched junction bases numbered 2, after V lost 3 bases and J lost 6 bases.

The V call is TRBV28, the J call TRBJ1-1; the D is unclear. V was clipped by 5 bases and J by 6 bases, with 10 bases between them. The germline gives CDR1 MDHEN, CDR2 SYDVKM. The CDR3 length is 12 residues. The CDR3 is CASSRRVAEAFF. As DNA, the CDR3 is TGTGCCAGCAGTCGACGGGTCGCTGAAGCTTTCTTT.

CDR3 protein: CASTPTGNTEAFF. The CDR3 coding sequence is TGTGCCAGCACCCCGACAGGAAACACTGAAGCTTTCTTT. V and J are TRBV12-3 or TRBV12-4 and TRBJ1-1, with a tentative D call TRBD1 (6 bases). V dropped 7 bases and J dropped 2 bases, with 11 bases sitting between them. The CDR3 is made up of 13 amino acids.